The 30 T cell receptor beta chains given below trace back to one sample, sequenced in a study of response to subunit inactivated influenza vaccine. A single record per CDR3 protein comes from TCRdb applying MiXCR to the RT-PCR reads. This sample has 550,000 to 600,000 distinct CDR3 sequences, with 12% found just once. Source: PBMCs from blood, taken on the day of vaccination. The receptors were gathered from a man between 50 and 59 years old who received an inactivated influenza vaccine.

This clonotype occurred a few times. The chain employs TRBV5-1 and TRBJ1-1; a possible D gene is TRBD1 (5 bases). V lost 4 bases to trimming and J lost 0 bases, with 10 bases between them. The CDR3 consists of 14 residues. CDR1 is SGHRS and CDR2 is YFSETQ in the germline V gene. The CDR3 reads CASSPDNMNTEAFF. CDR3 nucleotide sequence: TGCGCCAGCAGCCCGGACAACATGAACACTGAAGCTTTCTTT.

The rearrangement joins TRBV3-1 to TRBJ2-1; 12 bases fit TRBD2. Per the germline V gene, CDR1 is LGHDT and CDR2 is YNNKEL (reference sequence). Germline trimming cut 5 bases from V and 4 bases from J; bases unmatched to any gene: 0. This CDR3 region has 14 residues. The CDR3 DNA reads TGTGCCAGCAGCGGACTAGCGGGGTACAATGAGCAGTTCTTC. This gives the protein CASSGLAGYNEQFF.

The chain employs TRBV20-1 and TRBJ2-6; D is uncertain. Germline CDR1 is DFQATT and CDR2 is SNEGSKA (reference sequence). Between the trimmed V and J ends, which lost 6 bases and 0 bases, there was a span of 12 bases. CDR3 size: 15 residues. CDR3 bases: TGCAGTGCCGGAACAGCGAGCTCTGGGGCCAACGTCCTGACTTTC. Translated: CSAGTASSGANVLTF.

This clonotype was detected many times. V is TRBV29-1 and J is TRBJ2-7, with TRBD1 identical over 7 bases. CDR1 is SQVTM and CDR2 is ANQGSEA in the germline V gene. This CDR3 has 12 residues. Trimming cost V 7 bases and J 4 bases; bases outside gene matches: 7. CDR3 nucleotide sequence: TGCAGCGCCCGGGACAGCCAGTACGAGCAGTACTTC. Protein: CSARDSQYEQYF.

This clonotype appeared a few times. V is TRBV28 and J is TRBJ2-7; 8 bases match TRBD1. Germline trimming cut 3 bases from V and 2 bases from J; bases unmatched to any gene: 9. The CDR3 runs 16 residues. CDR1 MDHEN and CDR2 SYDVKM come from the germline V gene. The CDR3 DNA is TGTGCCAGCAGTTTTCCGTGGGGGACAGGACCCTACGAGCAGTACTTC. It translates to CASSFPWGTGPYEQYF.

This clonotype has just a few counts. This chain uses TRBV5-1 with TRBJ2-7; 10 positions match TRBD1. The CDR3 sequence is 15 residues long. Trimming removed 4 bases from V and 2 bases from J; junction bases left unmatched: 6. The germline CDR1 and CDR2 sequences are SGHRS and YFSETQ. This CDR3 reads CASSLSGQGAYEQYF. DNA of the CDR3: TGCGCCAGCAGCCTGAGCGGACAGGGGGCCTACGAGCAGTACTTC.

This clonotype was counted between two and nine times. This sequence joins TRBV6-1 and TRBJ2-7, with 11 bases fitting TRBD2. This CDR3 comprises 15 residues. The J segment lost 3 bases and the V segment lost 0 bases, leaving 1 base of the junction unmatched. Germline assignment: CDR1 MNHNS and CDR2 SASEGT. The CDR3 protein is CASSEATSGVYEQYF. For the CDR3, the DNA is TGTGCCAGCAGTGAAGCGACTAGCGGGGTCTACGAGCAGTACTTC.

The chain is built from TRBV6-5 and TRBJ2-5; D gene ambiguous. The germline gives CDR1 MNHEY, CDR2 SVGAGI. Trimming left V 2 bases short and J 4 bases short, with 8 bases between. The CDR3 extends over 13 amino acids. For the CDR3, the DNA is TGTGCCAGCAGTTACGGGGTAGCAGAGACCCAGTACTTC. Translation gives CASSYGVAETQYF.

At least ten counts were recorded for this clonotype. The chain is built from TRBV20-1 and TRBJ2-1; D gene ambiguous. The CDR3 extends over 12 amino acids. Germline V gives CDR1 DFQATT, CDR2 SNEGSKA (reference sequence). Deletions cut 1 base from V and 5 bases from J, with 6 bases between. The CDR3 nucleotides read TGCAGTGCTAGAGGCCGAAACAATGAGCAGTTCTTC. Its protein product is CSARGRNNEQFF.

This rearrangement joins TRBV5-1 to TRBJ2-5; no clear D. The CDR3 extends over 10 amino acids. Per germline, CDR1 SGHRS and CDR2 YFSETQ. V was shortened by 7 bases and J by 4 bases, with 5 bases between the two germline ends. The CDR3 DNA reads as TGCGCCAGCCCCCCAGAGACCCAGTACTTC. It encodes CASPPETQYF. Filled out from reference TRBV5-1 and TRBJ2-5, the complete variable domain reads KAGVTQTPRYLIKTRGQQVTLSCSPISGHRSVSWYQQTPGQGLQFLFEYFSETQRNKGNFPGRFSGRQFSNSRSEMNVSTLELGDSALYLCASPPETQYFGPGTRLLVL.

This clonotype occurred many times. The DNA of the CDR3 is TGTGCCAGCAGTTCGGTTATCTGGGGGCAAGGGGACTATGGCTACACCTTC. Protein: CASSSVIWGQGDYGYTF. The genes are TRBV28 and TRBJ1-2; tentatively, D is TRBD1 (6 bases). The CDR3 has 17 residues. Germline assignment: CDR1 MDHEN and CDR2 SYDVKM. The V gene lost 4 bases and the J gene lost 3 bases, with 21 bases spanning the gap.

The V and J genes are TRBV6-5 and TRBJ1-4; D possibly corresponds to TRBD1 (6 bases). The germline V gene encodes CDR1 MNHEY and CDR2 SVGAGI. CDR3 length: 19 residues. Trimming took off 0 bases at V and 2 bases at J, with 19 bases between the two ends. The CDR3 spells CASSYSPFGGISTNEKLFF. For the CDR3, the DNA is TGTGCCAGCAGTTACTCGCCCTTCGGGGGCATTAGCACTAATGAAAAACTGTTTTTT.

This sequence joins TRBV6-5 and TRBJ1-1, with a possible D match to TRBD1 (6 bases). The germline V gene has CDR1 MNHEY and CDR2 SVGAGI. V dropped 2 bases and J dropped 0 bases, with 10 bases sitting between them. The CDR3 runs 15 residues. The CDR3 protein is CASSYGGQLNTEAFF. As DNA, the CDR3 is TGTGCCAGCAGTTACGGCGGACAGCTGAACACTGAAGCTTTCTTT.

The CDR3 DNA reads TGTGCCAGCAGCGTACTAGCGGAGAGCACAGATACGCAGTATTTT. This codes for CASSVLAESTDTQYF. This chain joins TRBV7-9 and TRBJ2-3; 8 bases fit TRBD2. The CDR3 has 15 amino acids. J lost 0 bases, V lost 5 bases, and 4 bases had no gene match. CDR1 and CDR2 from the germline V gene are SEHNR and FQNEAQ (reference sequence).

Worth noting for this clonotype: A junction boundary mismatches the germline segment, possibly from a read error. The J gene is TRBJ1-5, the V gene TRBV20-1, with D maybe TRBD1 (5 bases). The CDR3 extends over 15 amino acids. Germline CDR1 reads DFQATT; CDR2 reads SNEGSKA (reference sequence). The CDR3 protein is CCASGQVGGNQPQHF. The CDR3 DNA reads as TGCTGTGCTAGTGGGCAGGTAGGGGGCAATCAGCCCCAGCATTTT.

This rearrangement joins TRBV12-3 or TRBV12-4 to TRBJ2-5; TRBD1 aligns across 10 bases. The CDR3 loop spans 15 amino acids. With V trimmed by 8 bases and J by 4 bases, 10 bases remained unmatched. The CDR3 loop reads CASSLWGQGRETQYF. For the CDR3, the DNA is TGTGCCAGCTCCCTGTGGGGACAGGGGCGAGAGACCCAGTACTTC.

This clonotype has a count of ten or more. The CDR3 coding sequence is TGTGCCACCAGTGAGCCCTTTTCCCCGAGCAGCTCTTTTCCTACAGATACGCAGTATTTT. Translating gives CATSEPFSPSSSFPTDTQYF. The V and J genes are TRBV24-1 and TRBJ2-3; D remains unclear. Germline CDR1 and CDR2: KGHDR and SFDVKD. V lost 4 bases and J lost 3, with 28 bases in between. The CDR3 sequence is 20 residues long.

V is TRBV12-3 or TRBV12-4 and J is TRBJ2-3; TRBD1 matches at 8 bases. This CDR3 comprises 16 residues. With V trimmed by 5 bases and J by 1 base, 8 bases remained unmatched. CDR3 sequence reads: CASSARDRLGTDTQYF. The CDR3 region has the DNA TGTGCCAGCAGTGCCCGGGACAGGTTGGGCACAGATACGCAGTATTTT.

This clonotype turned up a few times. The J gene is TRBJ1-2, the V gene TRBV18; D is undetermined. The CDR3 covers 14 residues. V lost 2 bases and J 14 bases, leaving 21 bases between the germline ends. Germline V gene lookup returns CDR1 KGHSH and CDR2 LQKENI. The CDR3 sequence: CASSPSEVRTAATF. CDR3 nucleotide sequence: TGTGCCAGCTCACCAAGTGAAGTAAGGACGGCCGCTACCTTC. Full variable domain (outside the CDR3, taken from reference TRBV18 and TRBJ1-2): NAGVMQNPRHLVRRRGQEARLRCSPMKGHSHVYWYRQLPEEGLKFMVYLQKENIIDESGMPKERFSAEFPKEGPSILRIQQVVRGDSAAYFCASSPSEVRTAATFGSGTRLTVV.

This clonotype was picked up many times. The gene calls are TRBV20-1 and TRBJ2-1, with 13 nucleotides matching TRBD2. The CDR3 has 15 residues. Per the germline V gene, CDR1 is DFQATT and CDR2 is SNEGSKA (reference sequence). J lost 9 bases, V lost 6 bases, and 11 bases had no gene match. CDR3 region: CSATKRTSGRSEQFF. The CDR3 coding sequence is TGCAGTGCAACAAAGAGGACTAGCGGGAGATCTGAGCAGTTCTTC.

This chain links TRBV20-1 with TRBJ2-1; TRBD2 matches 10 bases. This CDR3 region has 18 residues. V was clipped by 6 bases and J by 6 bases; unmatched bases: 20. Per the germline V gene, CDR1 is DFQATT and CDR2 is SNEGSKA (reference sequence). The CDR3 here is CSANSPGQLAGTPNEQFF. The CDR3 bases are TGCAGTGCGAACAGCCCAGGTCAACTAGCGGGAACTCCCAATGAGCAGTTCTTC.

This clonotype has more than one count but fewer than ten. V gene TRBV29-1 combines with J gene TRBJ2-3; 8 bases are shared with TRBD2. The V segment lost 6 bases and the J segment 4 bases; nucleotides outside the gene matches: 9. This CDR3 has 14 amino acids. CDR1 and CDR2 (germline): SQVTM, ANQGSEA. CDR3 sequence reads: CSVSGTSVADTQYF. The DNA of the CDR3 is TGCAGCGTATCCGGGACTAGTGTCGCAGATACGCAGTATTTT.

This clonotype turned up a few times. The rearrangement uses TRBV20-1 and TRBJ2-7, with a tentative D call TRBD1 (6 bases). Germline-derived CDR1 and CDR2 are DFQATT and SNEGSKA (reference sequence). The CDR3 length is 15 residues. Trimming shortened V by 0 bases and J by 3 bases, and 15 bases separated the two germline ends. As DNA, the CDR3 is TGCAGTGCTAGAGAACAGGAACAGGGTTTCTACGAGCAGTACTTC. As protein: CSAREQEQGFYEQYF.

The V call is TRBV28, the J call TRBJ2-7; 7 nucleotides agree with TRBD2. CDR1 is MDHEN and CDR2 is SYDVKM in the germline V gene. V lost 2 bases to trimming and J lost 4 bases; unmatched junction nucleotides: 5. This CDR3 contains 14 residues. The CDR3 reads CASSLPREYYEQYF. The CDR3 bases are TGTGCCAGCAGTTTACCGCGGGAGTATTACGAGCAGTACTTC.

V and J are TRBV20-1 and TRBJ2-1; 8 positions match TRBD2. J lost 5 bases, V lost 6 bases, and 6 bases had no gene match. This CDR3 has 13 amino acids. Germline assignment: CDR1 DFQATT and CDR2 SNEGSKA (reference sequence). The CDR3 sequence: CSAPTSDHNEQFF. The CDR3 bases are TGCAGTGCCCCGACTAGCGACCACAATGAGCAGTTCTTC.

This clonotype showed up many times. The gene calls are TRBV20-1 and TRBJ2-5; TRBD1 matches 8 bases. Germline V gene data show CDR1 as DFQATT and CDR2 as SNEGSKA (reference sequence). The CDR3 consists of 13 residues. The junction had 6 bases not matched to a gene; V was cut back by 4 bases and J by 5 bases. CDR3 nucleotides: TGCAGTGCTAACCCGAACAGGGGGGAGACCCAGTACTTC. This translates into CSANPNRGETQYF.

This chain uses TRBV5-1 with TRBJ2-5; D may be TRBD1 (6 bases). CDR1 SGHRS and CDR2 YFSETQ come from the germline V gene. Trimming took off 0 bases at V and 5 bases at J, with 14 bases between the two ends. CDR3 size: 15 residues. Here the CDR3 DNA reads TGCGCCAGCAGCTTGGAGGGACACCGGCCGGAGACCCAGTACTTC. This translates into CASSLEGHRPETQYF.

V and J are TRBV12-3 or TRBV12-4 and TRBJ1-5, with 10 bases matching TRBD1. The CDR3 is 15 residues long. The J segment lost 7 bases and the V segment lost 3 bases, leaving 6 bases of the junction unmatched. The CDR3 DNA is TGTGCCAGCAGTTTCCGGGACAGGGGCGGGCAGCCCCAGCATTTT. It is translated as CASSFRDRGGQPQHF.

This clonotype was detected many times. The V gene is TRBV6-5, the J gene TRBJ2-7; 7 bases fit TRBD1. The CDR3 contains 15 residues. The trim removed 5 bases at V and 2 bases at J, leaving 9 bases unmatched. The germline V gene encodes CDR1 MNHEY and CDR2 SVGAGI. This CDR3 reads CASSPSTGIAYEQYF. CDR3 in DNA: TGTGCCAGCAGTCCCTCGACAGGGATCGCCTACGAGCAGTACTTC.

This clonotype was picked up a small number of times. The chain recombines TRBV4-3 with TRBJ2-7, with 8 bases lining up with TRBD1. The CDR3 extends over 14 amino acids. Germline assignment: CDR1 LGHNA and CDR2 YSLEER. V trimming: 3 bases; J trimming: 9 bases; junction bases outside the gene matches: 10. The CDR3 sequence: CASSQDREVSAQYF. CDR3 sequence (DNA): TGCGCCAGCAGCCAGGACAGGGAAGTATCGGCGCAGTACTTC.